What follows are 4 T cell receptor beta chains derived from one specimen sequenced in a study of T cell responses to AZD1222 COVID-19 vaccine. TCRdb's table, derived via immunoSEQ multiplex PCR, lists solely in-frame clones and lacks some. The sample comprises around 170,000 clones, about 91% of which are singletons, and around a tenth rests with the top ten. The starting material was peripheral blood, obtained 28 days after the second AZD1222 dose. These TCRs come from an adult who received the AZD1222 COVID-19 vaccine.

The genes are TRBV7-8 and TRBJ1-2; tentative D call: TRBD1 (5 bases). CDR1 and CDR2 (germline): SGHVS, FQNEAQ. The CDR3 has 15 amino acids. With 2 bases removed from V and 8 bases from J, the gap between germline ends came to 18 bases. DNA of the CDR3: TGTGCCAGCAGCTTAAACAGGACACCCGTCGCGGGCTACACCTTC. Amino acids: CASSLNRTPVAGYTF.

V usage is TRBV6-6 and J usage is TRBJ2-3, with TRBD2 matching over 10 bases. The junction had 11 bases not matched to a gene; V was cut back by 6 bases and J by 5 bases. The CDR3 is 16 residues long. Germline loops: CDR1 MNHNY, CDR2 SVGAGI (reference sequence). The CDR3 DNA is TGTGCCAGCAGCCCCCCAAGCGGGGGGGTGGGAGATACGCAGTATTTT. It encodes CASSPPSGGVGDTQYF.

This clone occurred once. V gene TRBV7-9 combines with J gene TRBJ2-3, with TRBD2 as a possible D gene (5 bases). V gave up 4 bases and J gave up 5 bases, with 19 bases separating them. The germline CDR1 and CDR2 sequences are SEHNR and FQNEAQ (reference sequence). The CDR3 extends over 16 amino acids. The CDR3, as DNA: TGTGCCAGCAGCTCAAGATTACGATCCCGGGGAGATACGCAGTATTTT. Translated: CASSSRLRSRGDTQYF.

The gene calls are TRBV5-4 and TRBJ2-5; D is unclear. The CDR3 totals 14 residues. Trimming stripped 0 bases from V and 5 bases from J, with 11 bases between. The V gene's germline CDR1 is SGHNT and CDR2 YYREEE (reference sequence). The CDR3 DNA reads as TGTGCCAGCAGCTTGGCCACAGCCCTGGAGACCCAGTACTTC. It encodes CASSLATALETQYF. The variable domain in full, completed from reference TRBV5-4 and TRBJ2-5, reads ETGVTQSPTHLIKTRGQQVTLRCSSQSGHNTVSWYQQALGQGPQFIFQYYREEENGRGNFPPRFSGLQFPNYSSELNVNALELDDSALYLCASSLATALETQYFGPGTRLLVL.